This entry is about one T cell receptor (beta chain). The germline CDR1 and CDR2 sequences are ENHRY and SYGVKD. This CDR3 is built from 14 residues. V lost 10 bases and J lost 2, with 15 bases in between. The protocol was immunoSEQ multiplex PCR, while the TCRdb copy is restricted to in-frame clones and leaves out a portion. Of 130,000 or so clones in the sample, under 95% are singletons; the top ten hold 6.2%. The sample belongs to a study of T cell changes during pregnancy in multiple sclerosis. The rearrangement links TRBV10-3 to TRBJ1-5; the D gene is possibly TRBD1 (5 bases). The TCR originated in a female donor with multiple sclerosis, enrolled in a pregnancy study. The material sequenced was peripheral blood, taken before pregnancy. The CDR3 region has the DNA TGTGCCACCAACCGGGGGAGTCGCAATCAGCCCCAGCATTTT. Protein sequence: CATNRGSRNQPQHF.